The 4 T cell receptor beta chains in this list originate from one sample, sequenced in a study of beta chain features in type 1 diabetes. What was sequenced were expressed TCRB transcripts, since all of the isolated RNA had been reverse transcribed. TCRdb keeps only in-frame clones here, not all; method: immunoSEQ multiplex PCR. In the table there are 150,000 or so clones, just over 9% of which are singletons. Sequenced sample: central memory CD4+ T cells from blood. These receptors were taken from a man between 18 and 35 years old in good health.

This clone occurred a few times. This sequence joins TRBV6-1 and TRBJ2-7; 9 bases match TRBD1. CDR1 MNHNS and CDR2 SASEGT come from the germline V gene. With 2 bases clipped from V and 7 bases from J, the junction kept 6 bases outside the gene matches. This CDR3 contains 14 residues. CDR3 protein: CASSELQGAGEQYF. The CDR3 DNA reads as TGTGCCAGCAGTGAATTACAGGGGGCAGGGGAGCAGTACTTC.

The chain carries TRBV5-1 and TRBJ2-5; perhaps TRBD2 as D (6 bases). The V end lost 6 bases, the J end lost 5 bases, and 14 bases lay between the germline ends. Germline loops: CDR1 SGHRS, CDR2 YFSETQ. CDR3 length: 13 residues. The CDR3 spells CASNLEGWETQYF. The CDR3 DNA sequence: TGCGCCAGCAACCTGGAGGGTTGGGAGACCCAGTACTTC.

This clone has more than one count but fewer than ten. The chain links TRBV4-2 to TRBJ1-3; a weak D match, TRBD1 (5 bases). V was shortened by 2 bases and J by 0 bases, with 14 bases between the two germline ends. Germline-derived CDR1 and CDR2 are LGHNA and YNFKEQ. The CDR3 runs 17 residues. The CDR3 region has the DNA TGTGCCAGCAGCCAATTAAGGGGACTAAGCTCTGGAAACACCATATATTTT. It yields the protein CASSQLRGLSSGNTIYF.

This rearrangement joins TRBV7-2 to TRBJ2-1; 10 bases match TRBD2. Per germline, CDR1 SGHTA and CDR2 FQGNSA. This CDR3 region has 15 residues. Trimming cost V 3 bases and J 7 bases; bases outside gene matches: 6. This CDR3 is CASSFTSGAGNEQFF. CDR3 in DNA: TGTGCCAGCAGCTTCACTAGCGGGGCTGGGAATGAGCAGTTCTTC.